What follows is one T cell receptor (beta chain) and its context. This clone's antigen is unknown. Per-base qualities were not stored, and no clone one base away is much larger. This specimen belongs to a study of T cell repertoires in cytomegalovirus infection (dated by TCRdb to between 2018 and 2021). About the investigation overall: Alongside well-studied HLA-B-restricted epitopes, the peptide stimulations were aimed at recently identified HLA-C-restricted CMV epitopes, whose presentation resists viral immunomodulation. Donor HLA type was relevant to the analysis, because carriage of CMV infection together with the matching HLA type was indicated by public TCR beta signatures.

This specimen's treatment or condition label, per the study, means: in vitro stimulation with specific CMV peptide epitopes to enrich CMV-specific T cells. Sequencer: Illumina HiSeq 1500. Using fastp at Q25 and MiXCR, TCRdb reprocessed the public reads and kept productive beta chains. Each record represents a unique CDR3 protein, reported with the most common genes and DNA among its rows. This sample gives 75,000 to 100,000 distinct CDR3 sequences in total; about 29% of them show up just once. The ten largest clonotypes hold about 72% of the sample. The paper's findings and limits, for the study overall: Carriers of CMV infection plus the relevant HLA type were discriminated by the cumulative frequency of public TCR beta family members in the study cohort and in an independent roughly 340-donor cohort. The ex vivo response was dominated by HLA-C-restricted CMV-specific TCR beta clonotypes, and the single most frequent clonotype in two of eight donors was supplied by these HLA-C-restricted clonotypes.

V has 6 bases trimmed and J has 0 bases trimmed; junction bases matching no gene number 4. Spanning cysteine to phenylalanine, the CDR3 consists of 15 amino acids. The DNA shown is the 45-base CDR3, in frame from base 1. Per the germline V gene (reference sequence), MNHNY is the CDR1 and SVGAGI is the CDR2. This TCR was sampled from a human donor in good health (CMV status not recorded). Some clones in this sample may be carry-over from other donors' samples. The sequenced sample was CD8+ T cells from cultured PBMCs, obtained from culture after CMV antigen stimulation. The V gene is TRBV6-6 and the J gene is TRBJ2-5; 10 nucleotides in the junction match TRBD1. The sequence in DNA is TGTGCCAGCAGCCCCGGGACAGGGGACCAAGAGACCCAGTACTTC. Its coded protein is CASSPGTGDQETQYF.